This T cell receptor (beta chain) was retrieved from a study of blood T cell repertoires in COVID-19. Study context: Researchers got acute and convalescent COVID-19 samples from the United States, Italy and Spain. T cells, B-cell-depleted T cells, or PBMCs supplied cDNA or gDNA.

Authors' methods: Amplified reference gene primers provided the basis for estimating nucleated cell counts. TCRdb's copy holds only in-frame clones and misses some; the assay was immunoSEQ multiplex PCR. V, J and clone size were drawn from that table, and D and trimming were deduced from the DNA. Here the sample spans roughly 100,000 clones, about nine tenths being singletons. The CDR3 totals 14 residues. CDR1 and CDR2 from the germline V gene are ENHRY and SYGVKD. V lost 6 bases, J lost 11 bases, and 14 bases stayed unmatched. The genes are TRBV10-3 and TRBJ1-1, with 8 positions matching TRBD1. The TCR originated in a woman aged 80 or over in a cohort sampled during active COVID-19. Sequences were obtained from peripheral blood. CDR3: CAISQGQGFTRAFF. DNA for the CDR3: TGTGCCATCAGCCAAGGACAGGGCTTCACTCGGGCTTTCTTT.